This T cell receptor beta chain was profiled in a study of CD8 T cells in Susac syndrome. Trimming cost V 2 bases and J 8 bases, with 16 bases left between them. The CDR3 covers 15 residues. The V gene's germline CDR1 is MDHEN and CDR2 SYDVKM. Reverse transcription used about 0.45 to 1 ug RNA and random hexamers. It was immunoSEQ multiplex PCR that amplified TCR beta CDR3 across 54 Vbeta and 13 Jbeta. One entry per CDR3 protein, called by TCRdb with MiXCR from the immunoSEQ multiplex PCR reads. Counted here are about 210,000 distinct CDR3 sequences, 85% to 95% occurring once; the ten biggest clones make up 0.08% to 0.11%. TCR beta sequencing covered blood CD8+ and CD4+ T cells. Negative isolation yielded CD8+ and CD4+ T cells; FACS enriched TEMRA cells.

Sequenced input: CD4+ T cells from PBMCs. The V call is TRBV28, the J call TRBJ1-5, with D hard to call. This receptor was identified in a human donor in good health. The CDR3 spells CASSLRPVYGKPQHF. The CDR3 DNA sequence: TGTGCCAGCAGTTTACGGCCCGTCTATGGGAAGCCCCAGCATTTT.